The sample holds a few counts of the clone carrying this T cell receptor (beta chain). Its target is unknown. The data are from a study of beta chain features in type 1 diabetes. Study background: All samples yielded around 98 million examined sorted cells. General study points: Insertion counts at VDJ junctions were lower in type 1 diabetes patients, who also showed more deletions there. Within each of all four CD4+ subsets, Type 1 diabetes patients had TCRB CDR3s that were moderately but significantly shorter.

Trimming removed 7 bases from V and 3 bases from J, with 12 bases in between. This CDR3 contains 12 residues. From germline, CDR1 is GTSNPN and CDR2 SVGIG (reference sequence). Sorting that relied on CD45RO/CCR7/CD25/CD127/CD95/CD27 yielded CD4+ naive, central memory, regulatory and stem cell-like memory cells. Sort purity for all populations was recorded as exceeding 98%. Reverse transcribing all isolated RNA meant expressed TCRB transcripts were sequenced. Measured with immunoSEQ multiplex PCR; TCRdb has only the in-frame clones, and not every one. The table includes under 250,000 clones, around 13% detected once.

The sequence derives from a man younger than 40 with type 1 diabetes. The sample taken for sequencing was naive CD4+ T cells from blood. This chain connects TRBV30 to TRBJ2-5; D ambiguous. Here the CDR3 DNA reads TGTGCCTCACGAGGAGCCAAAGAGACCCAGTACTTC. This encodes CASRGAKETQYF. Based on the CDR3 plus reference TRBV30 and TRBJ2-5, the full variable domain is SQTIHQWPATLVQPVGSPLSLECTVEGTSNPNLYWYRQAAGRGLQLLFYSVGIGQISSEVPQNLSASRPQDRQFILSSKKLLLSDSGFYLCASRGAKETQYFGPGTRLLVL.